The next 15 T cell receptor beta chains were all read from a single sample in a study of shared clonotypes between healthy human individuals. Method: immunoSEQ multiplex PCR; TCRdb's copy keeps in-frame clones and lacks some. The table has 760,000 or so clones, about 97% seen once; the top ten hold less than 0.25%. Naivety among CD8 cells was defined by CD45RO negativity and positive CCR7 selection, thereby excluding terminally differentiated effector memory CD45RA+ cells. Material: naive CD8+ T cells sorted from blood. These receptors all come from a man aged 25-40 years in good health.

This rearrangement joins TRBV28 to TRBJ2-1; 7 nucleotides line up with TRBD1. This CDR3 spans 14 amino acids. J lost 5 bases, V lost 4 bases, and 5 bases had no gene match. The germline V gene encodes CDR1 MDHEN and CDR2 SYDVKM. In nucleotides, the CDR3 is TGTGCCAGCAGTTACACCGGGACAGACAATGAGCAGTTCTTC. This gives the protein CASSYTGTDNEQFF.

The count of this clone is one. V usage is TRBV2 and J usage is TRBJ2-1; D ambiguous. CDR1 and CDR2 (germline): SNHLY, FYNNEI. The CDR3 loop spans 12 amino acids. V shed 11 bases and J shed 9 bases, with 17 bases lying between them. CDR3 residues: CAVQVGWGEQFF. For the CDR3, the DNA is TGTGCCGTTCAGGTGGGCTGGGGTGAGCAGTTCTTC.

V is TRBV11-2 and J is TRBJ2-7, with no clear D. The length of the CDR3 is 10 residues. Germline-derived CDR1 and CDR2 are SGHAT and FQNNGV. Trimming left V 7 bases short and J 5 bases short, with 6 bases between. CDR3 DNA: TGTGCCAGCAATTCTCACGAGCAGTACTTC. Its protein is CASNSHEQYF.

The genes are TRBV7-8 and TRBJ2-7, with D unclear. Between the trimmed V and J ends, which lost 5 bases and 5 bases, there was a span of 10 bases. The germline CDR1 and CDR2 sequences are SGHVS and FQNEAQ. The CDR3 is 12 residues long. The CDR3 sequence: CASSGTDHEQYF. Here the CDR3 DNA reads TGTGCCAGCAGCGGTACGGACCACGAGCAGTACTTC. The full variable domain, with the rest looked up from reference TRBV7-8 and TRBJ2-7, is GAGVSQSPRYKVAKRGQDVALRCDPISGHVSLFWYQQALGQGPEFLTYFQNEAQLDKSGLPSDRFFAERPEGSVSTLKIQRTQQEDSAVYLCASSGTDHEQYFGPGTRLTVT.

The chain carries TRBV10-1 and TRBJ1-4; D ambiguous. Germline assignment: CDR1 WNHNN and CDR2 SYGVQD (reference sequence). V was pared by 7 bases and J by 5 bases, with 14 bases between. The CDR3 contains 14 residues. The CDR3 DNA sequence: TGCGCCAGCAACATGGAACCCGGGAATGAAAAACTGTTTTTT. Amino acid sequence: CASNMEPGNEKLFF.

The chain recombines TRBV7-9 with TRBJ1-1, with D uncertain. Germline CDR1 is SEHNR and CDR2 is FQNEAQ (reference sequence). The V end lost 2 bases, the J end lost 5 bases, and 15 bases lay between the germline ends. The CDR3 has 15 amino acids. The CDR3 spells CASSLRFGRDTEAFF. The CDR3 bases are TGTGCCAGCAGCTTAAGGTTTGGGAGGGATACTGAAGCTTTCTTT.

This chain links TRBV2 with TRBJ1-2, with 7 bases aligning to TRBD1. With V trimmed by 6 bases and J by 7 bases, 5 bases remained unmatched. The CDR3 is 12 residues long. The germline V gene encodes CDR1 SNHLY and CDR2 FYNNEI. The CDR3 loop is CASRRTGVGYTF. For the CDR3, the DNA is TGTGCCAGCAGAAGAACAGGGGTTGGCTACACCTTC.

V and J are TRBV5-5 and TRBJ2-1; the match to TRBD2 covers 8 bases. The CDR3 spans 15 residues. V lost 4 bases and J lost 2; bases outside the gene matches: 5. Per germline, CDR1 SGHKS and CDR2 YYEKEE (reference sequence). CDR3 amino acids: CASSNASGPYNEQFF. The CDR3 nucleotides read TGTGCCAGCAGCAACGCTAGCGGGCCCTACAATGAGCAGTTCTTC.

This chain connects TRBV5-4 to TRBJ2-7; D is possibly TRBD1 or TRBD2 (5 bases each). From germline, CDR1 is SGHNT and CDR2 YYREEE (reference sequence). The CDR3 spans 13 residues. The germline V and J ends were trimmed by 0 bases and 6 bases, with 10 bases remaining between them. The CDR3 spells CASSLEHGAEQYF. The DNA of the CDR3 is TGTGCCAGCAGCTTGGAACACGGGGCCGAGCAGTACTTC.

The V gene is TRBV4-2, the J gene TRBJ1-1; unclear D gene. The V gene's germline CDR1 is LGHNA and CDR2 YNFKEQ. This CDR3 contains 16 residues. Trimming pared 3 bases from V and 0 bases from J, leaving 14 bases between. CDR3 sequence reads: CASSQESWEVNTEAFF. The CDR3 DNA reads TGTGCCAGCAGCCAGGAGAGCTGGGAAGTGAACACTGAAGCTTTCTTT.

The genes are TRBV27 and TRBJ2-5; 7 bases are shared with TRBD2. This CDR3 comprises 16 residues. Germline V lookup: CDR1 MNHEY, CDR2 SMNVEV (reference sequence). V lost 3 bases and J lost 1; bases outside the gene matches: 8. In nucleotides, the CDR3 is TGTGCCAGCAGTTTCCTTAGCGGGTATACCCAAGAGACCCAGTACTTC. It translates to CASSFLSGYTQETQYF.

J is TRBJ2-7 and V is TRBV28; the D gene is possibly TRBD2 (7 bases). Germline V lookup: CDR1 MDHEN, CDR2 SYDVKM. Trimming took 3 bases from V and 3 from J, leaving 21 bases between them. The CDR3 covers 17 residues. This CDR3 reads CASSFGTSGGQIYEQYF. CDR3 DNA: TGTGCCAGCAGTTTCGGAACCTCGGGAGGACAGATCTACGAGCAGTACTTC.

This chain's CDR3 is CASSQEEGTRNQPQHF. The CDR3 DNA reads TGCGCCAGCAGCCAAGAGGAGGGGACAAGGAATCAGCCCCAGCATTTT. This chain uses TRBV4-1 with TRBJ1-5, with D perhaps matching TRBD1 (6 bases). V shed 0 bases and J shed 4 bases, with 13 bases lying between them. The CDR3 sequence is 16 residues long. The germline gives CDR1 MGHRA, CDR2 YSYEKL.

In the case of this clone: Distinct nucleotide sequences in the sample also encode this CDR3. The rearrangement uses TRBV27 and TRBJ2-6, with no clear D. V was shortened by 0 bases and J by 1 base, with 4 bases between the two germline ends. Per germline, CDR1 MNHEY and CDR2 SMNVEV (reference sequence). This CDR3 is 15 amino acids long. The CDR3 here is CASSLSGSGANVLTF. CDR3 coding DNA: TGTGCCAGCAGTTTATCTGGATCTGGGGCCAACGTCCTGACTTTC.

Remarks on this clone: A much more abundant neighbour one base away suggests this may be a read error. CDR3 coding DNA: TGTGCCAGCAGCGTCAATGAGCAGTTCTTC. This gives the protein CASSVNEQFF. This rearrangement joins TRBV6-1 to TRBJ2-1, with D uncertain. From germline, CDR1 is MNHNS and CDR2 SASEGT. Between the trimmed V and J ends, which lost 6 bases and 6 bases, there was a span of 3 bases. The CDR3 loop spans 10 amino acids.